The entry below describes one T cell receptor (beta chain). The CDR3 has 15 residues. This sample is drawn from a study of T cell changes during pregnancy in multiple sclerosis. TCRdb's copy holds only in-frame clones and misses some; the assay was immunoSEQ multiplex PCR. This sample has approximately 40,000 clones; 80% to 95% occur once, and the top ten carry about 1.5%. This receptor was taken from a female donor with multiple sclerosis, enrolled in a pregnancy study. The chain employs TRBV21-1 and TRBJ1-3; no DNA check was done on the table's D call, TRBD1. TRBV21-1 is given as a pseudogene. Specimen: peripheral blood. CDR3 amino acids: CASSWDRASGNTIYF. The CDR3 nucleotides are TGTGCCAGCAGCTGGGACAGGGCCTCTGGAAACACCATATATTTT.